This TCR beta chain was sequenced in a study of identical twins. Among all donors, each was a healthy Caucasian. Trimming took off 10 bases at V and 6 bases at J, with 16 bases between the two ends. The germline CDR1 and CDR2 sequences are MNHNS and SASEGT. The CDR3 contains 13 residues. About this clonotype: What it binds is unknown.

One entry per CDR3 protein, called by TCRdb with MiXCR from the 5' RACE reads. Seen here are hundreds of thousands of distinct CDR3 sequences, roughly 12% observed once, and the top ten hold around 1.5%. Study results and caveats: Models came in too low on out-of-frame TCR alpha sharing in monozygotic twins.

This sample also appeared in a second study, on yellow fever vaccine responses in identical twins.

The chain couples TRBV6-1 to TRBJ2-1; D may be TRBD2 (5 bases). The material sequenced was PBMCs. The clonotype comes from a woman in her late teens or twenties in good health. The DNA for the CDR3 is TGTGCCACCAATAATGGACTGGTCAATGAGCAGTTCTTC. Protein sequence: CATNNGLVNEQFF.